The 20 T cell receptor beta chains given below trace back to one sample, sequenced in a study of human T cells and chemical hapten exposure. Time point of the sample: healthy volunteer bleed at 6 weeks. The study extracted total RNA from unfractionated whole blood. MiXCR, run by TCRdb on the RACE reads, gives a single entry per CDR3 protein. The sample lists 30,000 to 35,000 distinct CDR3 sequences, 5.5% occurring once. The sequenced sample consisted of whole blood. The source is a human donor in good health. Some clones in this sample may be carry-over from other donors' samples.

This clonotype came up many times. The chain carries TRBV27 and TRBJ2-3; no clear D gene. The germline V and J ends were trimmed by 5 bases and 4 bases, with 10 bases remaining between them. The CDR3 totals 13 residues. CDR1 and CDR2 from the germline V gene are MNHEY and SMNVEV (reference sequence). CDR3 sequence reads: CASSISPPDTQYF. CDR3 bases: TGTGCCAGCAGTATCTCCCCTCCAGATACGCAGTATTTT.

In this sample, this clonotype turned up many times. V and J are TRBV6-6 and TRBJ1-5; no clear D gene. This CDR3 contains 15 residues. Germline V lookup: CDR1 MNHNY, CDR2 SVGAGI (reference sequence). V lost 5 bases to trimming and J lost 4 bases, with 15 bases between them. CDR3 sequence reads: CASSLDWPGNQPQHF. The CDR3 DNA follows: TGTGCCAGCAGTCTGGATTGGCCCGGTAATCAGCCCCAGCATTTT.

At least ten counts were recorded for this clonotype. This chain connects TRBV2 to TRBJ2-3; no clear D gene. Between the trimmed V and J ends, which lost 8 bases and 2 bases, there was a span of 8 bases. Germline CDR1 and CDR2: SNHLY and FYNNEI. CDR3 length: 12 residues. The CDR3 spells CASLPYTDTQYF. CDR3 sequence (DNA): TGTGCCAGCTTGCCCTACACAGATACGCAGTATTTT.

This clonotype was detected ten times or more. The chain employs TRBV28 and TRBJ1-6; 7 nucleotides match TRBD1. The CDR3 is 17 amino acids. V trimming: 4 bases; J trimming: 0 bases; junction bases outside the gene matches: 6. Germline V gives CDR1 MDHEN, CDR2 SYDVKM. CDR3 bases: TGTGCCAGCAGTTCGCAACAGGGGAGCTCCTATAATTCACCCCTCCACTTT. It codes for CASSSQQGSSYNSPLHF.

The rearrangement joins TRBV6-2 or TRBV6-3 to TRBJ2-7, with 8 positions matching TRBD1. The junction had 11 bases not matched to a gene; V was cut back by 2 bases and J by 2 bases. In germline, CDR1 is MNHEY, CDR2 SVGEGT. The CDR3 runs 17 residues. In nucleotides, the CDR3 is TGTGCCAGCAGTTACGAGGGACCGGGACAGGCCCCCTACGAGCAGTACTTC. As protein: CASSYEGPGQAPYEQYF.

This chain connects TRBV28 to TRBJ2-3; 7 bases agree with TRBD1. The germline V gene has CDR1 MDHEN and CDR2 SYDVKM. The CDR3 totals 14 residues. The ends lost 6 bases at V and 2 bases at J; junction bases unmatched: 5. The CDR3 protein is CASRTGQNTDTQYF. CDR3 bases: TGTGCCAGCAGAACGGGACAGAACACAGATACGCAGTATTTT. The full variable domain, with the rest looked up from reference TRBV28 and TRBJ2-3, is DVKVTQSSRYLVKRTGEKVFLECVQDMDHENMFWYRQDPGLGLRLIYFSYDVKMKEKGDIPEGYSVSREKKERFSLILESASTNQTSMYLCASRTGQNTDTQYFGPGTRLTVL.

This clonotype appeared many times. The V gene is TRBV29-1, the J gene TRBJ2-3; D is perhaps TRBD1 or TRBD2 (5 bases each). CDR1 is SQVTM, CDR2 ANQGSEA, per germline. The V and J ends lost 2 bases and 1 base respectively, with 7 bases between them. This CDR3 is 13 amino acids long. DNA for the CDR3: TGCAGCGTTGAACAGGGACGCACAGATACGCAGTATTTT. It yields the protein CSVEQGRTDTQYF.

This clonotype was counted many times. J is TRBJ2-1 and V is TRBV4-1, with D unresolved. Trimming pared 4 bases from V and 8 bases from J, leaving 18 bases between. The CDR3 loop spans 15 amino acids. CDR1 is MGHRA, CDR2 YSYEKL, per germline. The CDR3 sequence is CASSLNVDRIHEQFF. The CDR3 DNA is TGCGCCAGCAGCCTAAACGTAGACCGAATACATGAGCAGTTCTTC.

This clonotype has only a few counts. The chain employs TRBV6-2 or TRBV6-3 and TRBJ2-5; the D call may be TRBD1 or TRBD2 (6 bases each). This CDR3 has 16 residues. Germline V gene sequence: CDR1 MNHEY, CDR2 SVGEGT. Trimming left V 0 bases short and J 1 base short, with 12 bases between. CDR3: CASSYSWGASQETQYF. The CDR3 region has the DNA TGTGCCAGCAGTTACTCCTGGGGGGCCAGCCAAGAGACCCAGTACTTC.

As to this clonotype: A much larger clone sits a single nucleotide away, making a read error possible. The J gene is TRBJ2-2, the V gene TRBV19; 14 bases map to TRBD2. This CDR3 is built from 17 residues. The germline V gene encodes CDR1 LNHDA and CDR2 SQIVND (reference sequence). This CDR3 is CTSTQGGLAGVTGELFF. In DNA, the CDR3 is TGTACCAGTACCCAGGGGGGACTAGCGGGGGTCACCGGGGAGCTGTTTTTT.

This clonotype was seen at least ten times. The rearrangement uses TRBV3-1 and TRBJ2-7; no firm D call. The CDR3 is made up of 15 amino acids. Trimming removed 4 bases at V and 5 bases at J, with 18 bases between. The germline V gene encodes CDR1 LGHDT and CDR2 YNNKEL (reference sequence). The CDR3 DNA reads TGTGCCAGCAGCCCCCGCCTGATCGGTAGAGACGAGCAGTACTTC. Protein product: CASSPRLIGRDEQYF.

This clonotype was seen many times. V and J are TRBV5-6 and TRBJ1-2, with TRBD1 matching 8 bases. Germline CDR1 reads SGHDT; CDR2 reads YYEEEE. The V segment lost 4 bases and the J segment 8 bases; nucleotides outside the gene matches: 7. The CDR3 runs to 13 residues. Here the CDR3 reads CASSRTGSGGYTF. DNA for the CDR3: TGTGCCAGCAGCCGGACAGGGTCGGGGGGCTACACCTTC.

Ten or more counts support this clonotype. The V and J genes are TRBV18 and TRBJ1-4, with D unclear. The CDR3 contains 16 residues. V lost 3 bases and J lost 7, with 18 bases in between. Germline CDR1 is KGHSH and CDR2 is LQKENI. The CDR3 coding sequence is TGTGCCAGCTCACCTAACGCGCCGGTCTTGACTGAAAAACTGTTTTTT. It encodes CASSPNAPVLTEKLFF.

V usage is TRBV4-1 and J usage is TRBJ1-5, with 8 bases lining up with TRBD1. The V and J ends lost 0 bases and 5 bases, in that order; junction bases with no gene match: 6. The CDR3 totals 16 residues. Germline values: CDR1 MGHRA, CDR2 YSYEKL. CDR3 in DNA: TGCGCCAGCAGCCAAGAGGGGACAGGCTCGTATCAGCCCCAGCATTTT. Translation: CASSQEGTGSYQPQHF.

This clonotype has at least ten counts. The V and J genes are TRBV6-2 or TRBV6-3 and TRBJ2-1, with 14 positions matching TRBD2. CDR1 is MNHEY and CDR2 is SVGEGT in the germline V gene. This CDR3 is 14 amino acids long. The trim removed 8 bases at V and 10 bases at J, leaving 7 bases unmatched. CDR3 sequence reads: CASQTSGGAMEQFF. CDR3 DNA sequence: TGTGCCAGCCAGACTAGCGGGGGGGCTATGGAGCAGTTCTTC.

Ten or more counts support this clonotype. The chain employs TRBV2 and TRBJ2-6, with 10 bases matching TRBD2. Trimming took 2 bases from V and 0 from J; bases not matched to a gene: 7. The CDR3 sequence is 19 residues long. Germline V lookup: CDR1 SNHLY, CDR2 FYNNEI. In DNA form, the CDR3 reads TGTGCCAGCAGTGAAATAGGAACTAGCGGGGCCTCTGGGGCCAACGTCCTGACTTTC. Translating it yields CASSEIGTSGASGANVLTF.

In its sample, this clonotype was seen many times. The chain couples TRBV2 to TRBJ2-3, with TRBD1 identical over 7 bases. The germline V gene has CDR1 SNHLY and CDR2 FYNNEI. The V and J ends lost 7 bases and 6 bases, in that order; junction bases with no gene match: 10. CDR3 length: 14 amino acids. The CDR3 here is CASKFWDSADTQYF. The CDR3 nucleotides read TGTGCCAGCAAATTTTGGGACAGTGCGGATACGCAGTATTTT.

The chain employs TRBV27 and TRBJ2-3; 9 bases match TRBD1. J gave up 4 bases and V 10 bases, and 18 bases lay outside the gene matches. From germline, CDR1 is MNHEY and CDR2 SMNVEV (reference sequence). This CDR3 region has 17 residues. In nucleotides, the CDR3 is TGTGCCACCTCTCCAACCCCGGACAGGGGAGGGGCAGATACGCAGTATTTT. This codes for CATSPTPDRGGADTQYF.

This clonotype was found many times. CDR3 in amino acids: CASSNQAGWANYGYTF. As DNA, the CDR3 is TGTGCCAGCAGCAATCAGGCGGGGTGGGCGAACTATGGCTACACCTTC. The chain employs TRBV7-2 and TRBJ1-2, with D unclear. Germline V gives CDR1 SGHTA, CDR2 FQGNSA. Trimming took off 5 bases at V and 2 bases at J, with 18 bases between the two ends. This CDR3 spans 16 amino acids.

The chain joins TRBV5-1 to TRBJ1-4; possibly TRBD1 for D (5 bases). The CDR3 consists of 16 residues. CDR1 and CDR2 from the germline V gene are SGHRS and YFSETQ. Trimming pared 0 bases from V and 5 bases from J, leaving 14 bases between. The CDR3 is CASSLAGTGKNEKLFF. CDR3 nucleotides: TGCGCCAGCAGCTTGGCAGGGACGGGTAAAAATGAAAAACTGTTTTTT.